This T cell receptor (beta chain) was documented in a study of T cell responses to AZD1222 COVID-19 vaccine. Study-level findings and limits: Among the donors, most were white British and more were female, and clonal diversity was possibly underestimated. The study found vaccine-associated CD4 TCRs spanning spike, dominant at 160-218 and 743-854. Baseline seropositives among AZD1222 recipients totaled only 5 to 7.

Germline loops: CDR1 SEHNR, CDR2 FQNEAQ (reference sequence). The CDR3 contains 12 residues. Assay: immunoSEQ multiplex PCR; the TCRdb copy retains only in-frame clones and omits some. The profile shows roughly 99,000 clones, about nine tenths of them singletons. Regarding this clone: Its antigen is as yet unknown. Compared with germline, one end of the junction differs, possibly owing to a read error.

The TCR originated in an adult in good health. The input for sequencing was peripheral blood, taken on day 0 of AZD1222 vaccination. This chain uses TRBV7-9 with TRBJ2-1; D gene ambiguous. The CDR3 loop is CASSSWVNEQFF. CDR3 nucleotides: TGCGCCAGCAGCTCTTGGGTCAATGAGCAGTTCTTC.